This is a list of T cell receptor beta chains from one sample in a study of T-cell reconstitution after alpha-beta-depleted transplantation in children. TCRdb analysed the PCR reads with MiXCR anew, one entry per CDR3 protein. The sample includes about 500,000 distinct CDR3 sequences, 9.5% to 12% seen only once; the top ten take around 13%. Source: PBMCs, mostly from graft donor cells, taken 180 days after TCRalphabeta/CD19-depleted stem cell transplant. All receptors come from a female patient between 2 and 15 years old who had a stem cell transplant for aplastic anemia, so the T cells may come from the graft donor. CDR3s leave out the opening cysteine and the closing phenylalanine or tryptophan. Each record gives: CDR3 protein, clone size, V gene, J gene. Clone size is stated in some rows and not others, as once, few, many or a class when expanded.

ASSITSGTSTDTQY,few,TRBV19,TRBJ2-3
ASSGERRYRSSTDTQY,few,TRBV12-3/TRBV12-4,TRBJ2-3
AIRAGGRETEAF,NA,TRBV10-3,TRBJ1-1
ASSGTGTTTDTQY,NA,TRBV9,TRBJ2-3
ASSLLGGRPLGYGYT,once,TRBV27,TRBJ1-2
ASSWTGARSSGANVLT,NA,TRBV7-8,TRBJ2-6
ASSLSLLAASTDTQY,NA,TRBV28,TRBJ2-3
ASSKLLLWSSGSRNEQF,NA,TRBV4-2,TRBJ2-1
ASSSASGGPGEQF,many,TRBV7-2,TRBJ2-1
ASSTGTGGTYGYT,NA,TRBV9,TRBJ1-2
ASSFGVTGGRALSYEQY,many,TRBV28,TRBJ2-7
ASSPYRLGQIANTGELF,NA,TRBV12-3/TRBV12-4,TRBJ2-2
ASTTRPGQGSVTQY,NA,TRBV6-1,TRBJ2-5
ASSLELAGGLSYEQY,NA,TRBV28,TRBJ2-7
ASRGWAGGVMDIQY,NA,TRBV28,TRBJ2-4